This T cell receptor (beta chain) was retrieved from a study of early T cells in non-severe SARS-CoV-2 infection. Study information: Bulk RNA isolated from unsorted whole blood underwent sequencing; chains were not paired.

Unique molecular identifiers were added to individual cDNA molecules. TCRdb independently ran MiXCR on the 5' RACE reads; one entry per CDR3 protein. This sample has some 57,000 distinct CDR3 sequences, with 9.5% to 15% found just once. Overall study results and limits: VDJdb-based annotation leaned toward anti-spike CD8 responses and missed private and CD4 specificities.

This clonotype was observed a few times. Antigen unknown. The V gene's germline CDR1 is MNHEY and CDR2 SVGAGI. The V end lost 4 bases, the J end lost 8 bases, and 22 bases lay between the germline ends. The CDR3 spans 16 residues. The sample taken for sequencing was whole blood. This TCR derives from an adult who was a healthcare worker with PCR-confirmed SARS-CoV-2 infection or an uninfected control (not recorded which). The genes are TRBV6-5 and TRBJ2-3; tentative D call: TRBD2 (6 bases). CDR3 sequence (DNA): TGTGCCAGCAGTTCCCCCGGTCGGCGGGGAAGGGGTACGCAGTATTTT. Protein: CASSSPGRRGRGTQYF.